This T cell receptor (beta chain) was recovered during a study of blood T cell repertoires in COVID-19. Turning to the study itself: Sites across the United States, Italy and Spain contributed samples from acute and convalescent COVID-19. Sample material is recorded as cDNA or gDNA derived from T cells, B-cell-depleted T cells, or PBMCs.

The germline V gene encodes CDR1 LNHDA and CDR2 SQIVND (reference sequence). The CDR3 is 14 residues long. V lost 5 bases and J lost 7, with 15 bases in between. In the authors' workflow: Using reference gene primer amplification, nucleated cell counts were estimated. Clones were sequenced by immunoSEQ multiplex PCR, and TCRdb holds only the in-frame ones, with some missing. The V and J calls and clone size come from that table; D and trimming were worked out from the DNA. The sample records about 300,000 clones, 84% being singletons. Material: peripheral blood. This clonotype was obtained from a human donor with COVID-19, enrolled during active disease. The donor label of this sample is uncertain. The chain employs TRBV19 and TRBJ1-5; D uncertain. CDR3 region: CASSSPIESQPQHF. The CDR3 nucleotides are TGTGCCAGTAGTTCCCCCATTGAGTCCCAGCCCCAGCATTTT.